This T cell receptor beta chain was sequenced during a study of cytomegalovirus exposure and HLA in healthy donors. Notes on this clone: Its antigen is as yet unknown.

Overall study results and limits: High sensitivity and specificity were reportedly achieved when the classifier diagnosed cytomegalovirus status. The study flagged 150 to 200 TCR beta chains as cytomegalovirus-associated.

The method was immunoSEQ multiplex PCR; TCRdb's version includes in-frame clones alone and lacks a portion of them. This sample has about 150,000 clones, with roughly 93% found just once. The receptor comes from a man younger than 35 in good health and CMV-seropositive. The sample taken for sequencing was PBMCs.

The CDR3 DNA sequence: TGTGCCAGCAGTGAACCGGGGTCCTACGAGCAGTACTTC. It is translated as CASSEPGSYEQYF. The J gene is TRBJ2-7, the V gene TRBV6-1, with TRBD2 as a possible D gene (5 bases). Trimming took 2 bases from V and 1 from J, leaving 6 bases between them. This CDR3 has 13 amino acids. The germline V gene encodes CDR1 MNHNS and CDR2 SASEGT.